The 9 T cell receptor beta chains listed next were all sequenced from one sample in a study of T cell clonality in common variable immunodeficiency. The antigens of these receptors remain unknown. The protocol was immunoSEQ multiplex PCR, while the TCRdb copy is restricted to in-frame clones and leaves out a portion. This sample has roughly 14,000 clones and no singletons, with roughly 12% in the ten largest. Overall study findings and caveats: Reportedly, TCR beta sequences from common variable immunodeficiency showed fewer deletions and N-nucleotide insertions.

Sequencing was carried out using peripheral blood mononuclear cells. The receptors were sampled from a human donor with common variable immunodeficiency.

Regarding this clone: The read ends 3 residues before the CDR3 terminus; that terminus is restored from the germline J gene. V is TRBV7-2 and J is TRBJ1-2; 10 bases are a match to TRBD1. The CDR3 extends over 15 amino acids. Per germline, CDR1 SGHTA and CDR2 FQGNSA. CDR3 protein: CASSMRQGAVTGYTF. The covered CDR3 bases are TGTGCCAGCAGCATGCGACAGGGGGCGGTTACCGGC.

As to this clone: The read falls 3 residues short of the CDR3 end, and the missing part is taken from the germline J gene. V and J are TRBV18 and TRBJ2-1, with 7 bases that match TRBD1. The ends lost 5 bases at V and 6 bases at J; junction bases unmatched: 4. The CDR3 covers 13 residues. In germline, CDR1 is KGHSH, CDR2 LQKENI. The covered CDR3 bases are TGTGCCAGCTCAGCCGCAGGGGGCAATGAG. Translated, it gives CASSAAGGNE. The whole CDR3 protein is CASSAAGGNEQFF.

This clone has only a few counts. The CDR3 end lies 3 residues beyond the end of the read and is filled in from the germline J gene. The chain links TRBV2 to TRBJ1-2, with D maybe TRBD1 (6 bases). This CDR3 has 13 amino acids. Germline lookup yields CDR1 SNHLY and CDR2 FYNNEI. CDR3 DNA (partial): TGTGCCAGCAGTACTGACCGGGGGGCGCGA. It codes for CASSTDRGAR. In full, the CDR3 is CASSTDRGARYTF.

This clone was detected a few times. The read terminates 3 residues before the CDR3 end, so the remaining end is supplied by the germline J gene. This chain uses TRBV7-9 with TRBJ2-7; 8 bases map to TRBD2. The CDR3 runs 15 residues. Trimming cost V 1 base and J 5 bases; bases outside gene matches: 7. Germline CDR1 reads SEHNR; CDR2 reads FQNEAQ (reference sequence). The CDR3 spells CASSLEGLELDEQYF. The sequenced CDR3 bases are TGTGCCAGCAGCTTAGAGGGACTAGAGTTGGACGAG.

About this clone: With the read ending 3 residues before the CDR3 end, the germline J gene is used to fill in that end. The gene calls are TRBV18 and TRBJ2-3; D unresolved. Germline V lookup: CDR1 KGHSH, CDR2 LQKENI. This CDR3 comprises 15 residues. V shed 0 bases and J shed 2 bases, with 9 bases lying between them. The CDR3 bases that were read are TGTGCCAGCTCACCACCGACTCAGAACACAGATACG. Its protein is CASSPPTQNTDT. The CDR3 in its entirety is CASSPPTQNTDTQYF.

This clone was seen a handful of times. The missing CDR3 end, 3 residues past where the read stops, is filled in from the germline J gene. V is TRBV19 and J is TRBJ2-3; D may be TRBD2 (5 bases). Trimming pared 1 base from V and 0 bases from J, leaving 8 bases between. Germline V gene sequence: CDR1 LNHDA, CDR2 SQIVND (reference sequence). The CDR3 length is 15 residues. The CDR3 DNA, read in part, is TGTGCCAGTAGTATAGTCAGAGGGAGCACAGATACG. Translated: CASSIVRGSTDT. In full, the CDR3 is CASSIVRGSTDTQYF.

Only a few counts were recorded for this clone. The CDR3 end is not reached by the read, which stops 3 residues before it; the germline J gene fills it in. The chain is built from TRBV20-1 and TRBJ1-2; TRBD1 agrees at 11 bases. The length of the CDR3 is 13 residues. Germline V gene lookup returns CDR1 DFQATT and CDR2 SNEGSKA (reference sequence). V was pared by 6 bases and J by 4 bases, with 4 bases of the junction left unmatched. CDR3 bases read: TGCAGTGCCAGGGACAGGGGGGTCTATGGC. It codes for CSARDRGVYG. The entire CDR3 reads CSARDRGVYGYTF.

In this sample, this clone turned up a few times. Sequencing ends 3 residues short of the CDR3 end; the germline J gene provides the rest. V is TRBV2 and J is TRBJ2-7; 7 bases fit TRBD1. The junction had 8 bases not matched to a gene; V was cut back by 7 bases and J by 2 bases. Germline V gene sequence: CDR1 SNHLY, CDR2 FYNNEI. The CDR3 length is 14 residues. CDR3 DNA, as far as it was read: TGTGCCAGCAATCCGACAGGGATCGCCTACGAG. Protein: CASNPTGIAYE. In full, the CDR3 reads CASNPTGIAYEQYF. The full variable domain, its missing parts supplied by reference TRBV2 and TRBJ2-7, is EPEVTQTPSHQVTQMGQEVILRCVPISNHLYFYWYRQILGQKVEFLVSFYNNEISEKSEIFDDQFSVERPDGSNFTLKIRSTKLEDSAMYFCASNPTGIAYEQYFGPGTRLTVT.

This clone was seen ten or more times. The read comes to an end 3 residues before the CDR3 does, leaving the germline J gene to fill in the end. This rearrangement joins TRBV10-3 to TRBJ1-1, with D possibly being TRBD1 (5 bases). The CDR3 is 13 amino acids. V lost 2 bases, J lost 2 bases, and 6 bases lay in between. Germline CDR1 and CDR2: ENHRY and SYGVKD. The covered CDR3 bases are TGTGCCATCAGTGAGCAGGGAAACACTGAA. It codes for CAISEQGNTE. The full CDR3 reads CAISEQGNTEAFF.